This note documents a single T cell receptor (beta chain) sequence. What this receptor recognizes is not known. Base qualities are not recorded, but no much larger clone differs from it by a single base. Collaborating institutions collected whole blood in K2EDTA tubes following their own protocols. For TCRbeta analysis, collaborator samples were shipped as frozen whole blood, as isolated PBMCs, or as DNA extracted from either sample type. A distance of 15 bases separates the germline ends of V and J, which lose 5 bases and 5 bases respectively. CDR1 is given as LNHDA and CDR2 as SQIVND, both from the germline V gene (reference sequence). The CDR3 numbers 15 residues from cysteine through phenylalanine. Left in the record is the CDR3 DNA by itself, 45 bases read in frame from the first base. This record belongs to a study of blood T cell repertoires in COVID-19 (TCRdb year 2020). Study-wide context: Samples covering the acute and convalescent phases of COVID-19 were provided by collaborators in the United States, Italy and Spain. The repertoires were made available in a free public database intended to serve as a resource for research on the immune response to SARS-CoV-2. The samples were drawn from the first 160 participants of the ongoing ImmuneRACE study and from more than 1,000 subjects provided by 6 global collaborators. Where available, HLA class I and class II types were taken from metadata supplied by the sample provider and were not determined by assay-based typing. The prospective study material was composed of cDNA or gDNA derived from T cells, B-cell-depleted T cells, or PBMCs. Deeply sampled blood TCRbeta repertoires from subjects exposed to, actively infected with, or recovered from COVID-19 were included in the dataset. Sample metadata almost always included a de-identified subject ID, COVID-19 status, age in years and sex. Overall study results and their limits: How much clinical and demographic metadata was included differed by source and by participant, and the metadata was provided uncurated.

TCRbeta CDR3 regions were amplified from genomic DNA by means of the immunoSEQ Assay, a bias-controlled multiplex PCR. Per the source publication's procedure: Within the assay, amplification of reference gene primers was used to estimate how many nucleated cells each sample contained. To quantify the absolute abundance of each unique TCRbeta CDR3 rearrangement, sequence reads were collapsed and filtered. For each sample, productive Simpson clonality was calculated as the square root of Simpson's diversity index across productive rearrangements. Not all clones reach the TCRdb copy of this immuneACCESS table, which keeps in-frame sequences only. Checked studies attribute under half of the gap to unresolved V genes and leave the rest unexplained. The DNA gave D and trimming, while V, J and clone size come from that table. Here the sample has around 100,000 clones; roughly 84% occur a single time. Around 5% of the sample is taken by the ten largest.

Sequences were obtained from peripheral blood. The source of this sequence is a woman aged 80 or older with acute or convalescent COVID-19. In this chain, TRBV19 is recombined with TRBJ1-4; TRBD1 is a weak D gene call, 6 bases matching. The CDR3 has the sequence CASSGAGANNEKLFF. The base sequence is TGTGCCAGTAGTGGGGCGGGGGCGAACAATGAAAAACTGTTTTTT.